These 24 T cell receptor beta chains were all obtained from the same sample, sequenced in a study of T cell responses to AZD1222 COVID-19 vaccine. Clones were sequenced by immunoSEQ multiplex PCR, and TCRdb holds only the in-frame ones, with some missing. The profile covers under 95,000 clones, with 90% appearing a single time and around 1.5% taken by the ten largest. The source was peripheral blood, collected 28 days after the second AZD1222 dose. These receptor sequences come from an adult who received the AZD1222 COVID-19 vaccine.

The CDR3 loop is CASSSLGSGHYNEQFF. The CDR3 DNA sequence: TGTGCCAGCAGCTCCCTGGGTAGCGGACACTACAATGAGCAGTTCTTC. The chain employs TRBV11-2 and TRBJ2-1; D perhaps matches TRBD2 (6 bases). This CDR3 region has 16 residues. Germline CDR1 reads SGHAT; CDR2 reads FQNNGV. The ends were cut back, 4 bases at V and 3 bases at J, with 16 bases in the middle.

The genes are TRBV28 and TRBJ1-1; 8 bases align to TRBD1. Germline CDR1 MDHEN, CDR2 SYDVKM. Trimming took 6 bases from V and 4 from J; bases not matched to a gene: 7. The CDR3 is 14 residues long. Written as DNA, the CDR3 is TGTGCCAGCAGCCCCGACAGGGGTCTCACTGAAGCTTTCTTT. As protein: CASSPDRGLTEAFF.

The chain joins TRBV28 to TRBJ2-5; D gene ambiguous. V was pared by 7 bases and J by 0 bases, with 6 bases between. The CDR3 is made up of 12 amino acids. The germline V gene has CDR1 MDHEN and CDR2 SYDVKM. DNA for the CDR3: TGTGCCAGCACAGCGTACCAAGAGACCCAGTACTTC. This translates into CASTAYQETQYF.

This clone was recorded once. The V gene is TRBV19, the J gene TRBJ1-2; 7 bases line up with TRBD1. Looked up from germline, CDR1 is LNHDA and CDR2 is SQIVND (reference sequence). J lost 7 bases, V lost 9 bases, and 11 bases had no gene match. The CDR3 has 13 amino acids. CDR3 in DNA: TGTGCCAGCGGCATAGGCCCAGGGGGTGGCTACACCTTC. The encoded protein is CASGIGPGGGYTF.

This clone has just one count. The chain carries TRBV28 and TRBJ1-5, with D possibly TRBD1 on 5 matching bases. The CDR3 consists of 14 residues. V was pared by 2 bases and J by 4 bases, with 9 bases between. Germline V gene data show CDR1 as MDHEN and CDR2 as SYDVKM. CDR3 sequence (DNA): TGTGCCAGCAGTTTAAGGGGTCTTAATCAGCCCCAGCATTTT. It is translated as CASSLRGLNQPQHF.

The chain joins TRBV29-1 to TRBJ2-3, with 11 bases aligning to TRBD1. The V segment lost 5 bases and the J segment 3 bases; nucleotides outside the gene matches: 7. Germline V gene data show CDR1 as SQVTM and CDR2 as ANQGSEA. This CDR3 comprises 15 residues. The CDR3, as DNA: TGCAGCGTTAAGAGGGACAGGGGGTTAACAGATACGCAGTATTTT. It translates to CSVKRDRGLTDTQYF.

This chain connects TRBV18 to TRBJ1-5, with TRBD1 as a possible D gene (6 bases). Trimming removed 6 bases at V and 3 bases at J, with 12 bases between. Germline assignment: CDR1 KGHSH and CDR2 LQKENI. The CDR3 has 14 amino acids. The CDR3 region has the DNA TGTGCCAGCTCGCCCGACAGGAACAATCAGCCCCAGCATTTT. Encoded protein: CASSPDRNNQPQHF.

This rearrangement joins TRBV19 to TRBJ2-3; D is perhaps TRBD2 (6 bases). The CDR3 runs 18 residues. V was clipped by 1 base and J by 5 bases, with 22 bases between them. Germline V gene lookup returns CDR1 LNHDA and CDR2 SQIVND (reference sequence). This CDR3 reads CASSIVGLATSVVDTQYF. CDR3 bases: TGTGCCAGTAGTATAGTAGGCCTAGCGACGTCAGTGGTAGATACGCAGTATTTT.

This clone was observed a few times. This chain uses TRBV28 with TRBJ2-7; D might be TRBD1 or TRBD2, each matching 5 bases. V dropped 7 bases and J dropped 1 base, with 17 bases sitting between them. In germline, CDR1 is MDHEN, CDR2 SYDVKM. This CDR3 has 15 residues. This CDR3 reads CASNPHVGESYEQYF. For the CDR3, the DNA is TGTGCCAGCAACCCCCACGTGGGGGAATCCTACGAGCAGTACTTC.

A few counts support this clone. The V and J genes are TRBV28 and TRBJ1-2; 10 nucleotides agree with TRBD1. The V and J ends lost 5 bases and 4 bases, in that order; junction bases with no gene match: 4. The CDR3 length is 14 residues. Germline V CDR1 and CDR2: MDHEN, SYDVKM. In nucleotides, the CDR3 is TGTGCCAGCAGTCTGACAGGGGGCGCCTATGGCTACACCTTC. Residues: CASSLTGGAYGYTF.

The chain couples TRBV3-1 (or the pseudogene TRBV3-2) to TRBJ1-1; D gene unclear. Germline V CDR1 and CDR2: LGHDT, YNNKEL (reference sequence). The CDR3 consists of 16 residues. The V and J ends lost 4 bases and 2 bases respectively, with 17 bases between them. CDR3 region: CASSPTNEGVNTEAFF. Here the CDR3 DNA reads TGTGCCAGCAGCCCAACGAACGAGGGTGTAAACACTGAAGCTTTCTTT.

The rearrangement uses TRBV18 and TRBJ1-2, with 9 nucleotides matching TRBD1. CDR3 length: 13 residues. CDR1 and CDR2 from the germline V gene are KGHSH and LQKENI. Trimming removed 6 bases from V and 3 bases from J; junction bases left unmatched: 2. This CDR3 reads CASSGDRDYGYTF. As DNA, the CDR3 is TGTGCCAGCTCGGGGGACAGGGACTATGGCTACACCTTC.

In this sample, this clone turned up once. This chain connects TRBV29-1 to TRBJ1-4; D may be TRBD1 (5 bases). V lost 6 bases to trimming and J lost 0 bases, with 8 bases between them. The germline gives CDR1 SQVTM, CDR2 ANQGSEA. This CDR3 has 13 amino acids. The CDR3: CSVQGATNEKLFF. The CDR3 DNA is TGCAGCGTCCAGGGCGCAACTAATGAAAAACTGTTTTTT.

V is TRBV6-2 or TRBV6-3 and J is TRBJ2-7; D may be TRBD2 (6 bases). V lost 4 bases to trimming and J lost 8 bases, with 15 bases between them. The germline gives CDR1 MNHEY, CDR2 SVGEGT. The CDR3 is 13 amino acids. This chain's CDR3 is CASSSPPGVKQYF. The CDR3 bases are TGTGCCAGCAGTTCCCCGCCGGGGGTGAAGCAGTACTTC.

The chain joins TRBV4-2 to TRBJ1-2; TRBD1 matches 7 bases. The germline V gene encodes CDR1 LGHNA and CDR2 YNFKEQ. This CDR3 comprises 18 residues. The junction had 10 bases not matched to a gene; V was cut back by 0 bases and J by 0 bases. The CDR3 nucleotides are TGTGCCAGCAGCCAAGATAGGGACAGAGTTTCGTCTAACTATGGCTACACCTTC. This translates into CASSQDRDRVSSNYGYTF.

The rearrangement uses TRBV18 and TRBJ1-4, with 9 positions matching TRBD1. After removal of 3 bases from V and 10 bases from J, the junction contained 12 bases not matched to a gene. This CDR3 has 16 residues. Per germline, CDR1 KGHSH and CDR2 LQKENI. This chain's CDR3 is CASSPPGQGVFGKLFF. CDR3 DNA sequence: TGTGCCAGCTCACCCCCGGGACAGGGTGTGTTCGGAAAACTGTTTTTT. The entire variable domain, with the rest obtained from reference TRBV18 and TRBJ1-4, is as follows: NAGVMQNPRHLVRRRGQEARLRCSPMKGHSHVYWYRQLPEEGLKFMVYLQKENIIDESGMPKERFSAEFPKEGPSILRIQQVVRGDSAAYFCASSPPGQGVFGKLFFGSGTQLSVL.

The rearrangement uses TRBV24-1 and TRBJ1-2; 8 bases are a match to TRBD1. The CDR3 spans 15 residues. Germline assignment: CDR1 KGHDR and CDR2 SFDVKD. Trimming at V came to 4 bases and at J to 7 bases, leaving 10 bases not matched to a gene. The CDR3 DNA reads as TGTGCCACCAGTGACCCTGGACAGGGCCATGGTGGCTACACCTTC. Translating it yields CATSDPGQGHGGYTF.

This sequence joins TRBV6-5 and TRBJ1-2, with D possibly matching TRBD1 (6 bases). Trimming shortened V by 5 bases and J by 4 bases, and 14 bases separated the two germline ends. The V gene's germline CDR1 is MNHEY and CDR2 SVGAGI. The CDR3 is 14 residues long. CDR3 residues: CASSTDGQLYGYTF. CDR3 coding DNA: TGTGCCAGCAGTACCGACGGACAGCTCTATGGCTACACCTTC.

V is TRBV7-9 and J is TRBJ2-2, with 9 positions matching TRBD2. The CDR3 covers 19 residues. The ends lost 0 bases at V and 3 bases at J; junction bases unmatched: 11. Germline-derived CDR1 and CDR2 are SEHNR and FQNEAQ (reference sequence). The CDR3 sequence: CASSLAGAGGPRDTGELFF. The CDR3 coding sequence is TGTGCCAGCAGCTTAGCAGGAGCGGGGGGCCCACGGGACACCGGGGAGCTGTTTTTT. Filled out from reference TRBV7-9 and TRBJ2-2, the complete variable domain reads DTGVSQNPRHKITKRGQNVTFRCDPISEHNRLYWYRQTLGQGPEFLTYFQNEAQLEKSRLLSDRFSAERPKGSFSTLEIQRTEQGDSAMYLCASSLAGAGGPRDTGELFFGEGSRLTVL.

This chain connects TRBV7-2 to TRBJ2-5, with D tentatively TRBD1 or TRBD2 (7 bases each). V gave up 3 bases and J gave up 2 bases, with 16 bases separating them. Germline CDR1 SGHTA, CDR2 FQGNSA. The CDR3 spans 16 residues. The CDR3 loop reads CASSFRGGGMQETQYF. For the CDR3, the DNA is TGTGCCAGCAGCTTCCGGGGAGGGGGCATGCAAGAGACCCAGTACTTC.

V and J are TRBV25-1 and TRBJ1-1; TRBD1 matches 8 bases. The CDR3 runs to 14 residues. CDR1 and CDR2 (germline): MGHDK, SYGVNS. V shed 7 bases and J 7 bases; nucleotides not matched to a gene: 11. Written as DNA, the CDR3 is TGTGCCAGCAAACCCTCCGACAGGGGACTTGAAGCTTTCTTT. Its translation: CASKPSDRGLEAFF.

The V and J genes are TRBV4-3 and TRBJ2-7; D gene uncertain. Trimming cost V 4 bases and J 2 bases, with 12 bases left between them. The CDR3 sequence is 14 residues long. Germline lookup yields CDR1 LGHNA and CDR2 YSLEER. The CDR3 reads CASSPRTDPYEQYF. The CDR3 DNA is TGCGCCAGCAGCCCCCGGACCGATCCCTACGAGCAGTACTTC.

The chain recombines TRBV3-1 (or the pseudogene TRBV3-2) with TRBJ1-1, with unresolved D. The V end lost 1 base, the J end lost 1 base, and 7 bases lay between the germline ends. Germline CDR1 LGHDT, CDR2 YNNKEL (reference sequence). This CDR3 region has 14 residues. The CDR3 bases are TGTGCCAGCAGCCAAGCCACAAGGAACACTGAAGCTTTCTTT. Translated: CASSQATRNTEAFF.

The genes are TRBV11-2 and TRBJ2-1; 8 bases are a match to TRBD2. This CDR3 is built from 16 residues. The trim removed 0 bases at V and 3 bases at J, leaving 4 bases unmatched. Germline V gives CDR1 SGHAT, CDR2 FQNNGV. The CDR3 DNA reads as TGTGCCAGCAGCTTAGATGGACGGGGGGGCTACAATGAGCAGTTCTTC. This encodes CASSLDGRGGYNEQFF.